There are many counts of the clone carrying this T cell receptor (beta chain). The antigen is not known. Sampling of bone marrow took place during active disease in every patient. This sample is part of a study of read filtering for tumor transcriptome and immune sequencing. Study at large: The cohort had over 16 men and approximately 13 women aged roughly 45 to 90, mean about 66 years. Whole-transcriptome libraries were prepared after DNase treatment. Study-wide points: IR-seq captured clonotypes deeper and more reliably than RNA-seq.

V was trimmed by 7 bases and J by 2 bases, leaving 14 bases between them. The CDR3 covers 14 residues. The library was built from roughly 400 ng RNA with molecular barcoded adaptors for alpha/delta and beta/gamma chains. MiXCR, applied by TCRdb to the reads, yields one record per CDR3 protein. Among 37,000 or so distinct CDR3 sequences, approximately 13% were seen once, and the ten largest hold less than 40%. The chain uses TRBV12-3 or TRBV12-4 and TRBJ2-5, with D maybe TRBD1 (6 bases). The sequencing input was a population of CD138-negative cells sorted from bone marrow. The origin of this receptor is a donor at least 40 years old with multiple myeloma. CDR3 nucleotide sequence: TGTGCCAGCACCTTGGGGGCTGAACAAGAGACCCAGTACTTC. Translated: CASTLGAEQETQYF.